This T cell receptor beta chain was identified in a study of chemoradiotherapy in HPV16-positive cancers. Study as a whole: Functional T-cell assays on two HPV16-positive patients' cells defined candidate HPV-specific clones and common TCR motifs.

To note about this clone: The antigen is unknown.

Study findings and constraints: Candidate HPV-specific clones and E7-related TCR motifs grew in tumor during treatment.

From germline, CDR1 is SGHRS and CDR2 YFSETQ. Deletions cut 0 bases from V and 3 bases from J, with 12 bases between. The CDR3 has 16 residues. Clones were sequenced by immunoSEQ multiplex PCR, and TCRdb holds only the in-frame ones, with some missing. The table shows 40,000 to 65,000 clones, with roughly 90% occurring only once. The sample was blood, taken from a patient who underwent chemoradiotherapy. This clonotype was sampled from a human donor with HPV-associated anogenital cancer. The chain uses TRBV5-1 and TRBJ1-4; possible D gene TRBD1, 5 bases. CDR3 residues: CASSLDGGGSNEKLFF. The DNA of the CDR3 is TGCGCCAGCAGCTTGGATGGCGGGGGATCTAATGAAAAACTGTTTTTT.